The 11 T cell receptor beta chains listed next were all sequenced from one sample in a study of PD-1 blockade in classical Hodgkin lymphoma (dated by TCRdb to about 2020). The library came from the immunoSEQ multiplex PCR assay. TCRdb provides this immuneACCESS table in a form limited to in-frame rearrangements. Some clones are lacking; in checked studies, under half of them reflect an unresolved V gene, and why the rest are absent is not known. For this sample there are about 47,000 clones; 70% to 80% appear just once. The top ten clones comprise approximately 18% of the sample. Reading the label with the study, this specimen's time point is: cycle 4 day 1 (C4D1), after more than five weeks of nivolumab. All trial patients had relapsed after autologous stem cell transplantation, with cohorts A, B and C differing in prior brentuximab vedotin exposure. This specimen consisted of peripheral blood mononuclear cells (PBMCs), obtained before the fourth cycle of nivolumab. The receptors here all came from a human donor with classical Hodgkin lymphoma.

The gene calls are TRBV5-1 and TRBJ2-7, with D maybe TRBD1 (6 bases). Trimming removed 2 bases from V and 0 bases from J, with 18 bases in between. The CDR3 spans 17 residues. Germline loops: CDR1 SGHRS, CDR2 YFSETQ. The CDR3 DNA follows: TGCGCCAGCAGCTTACTCTCCGGGACAAGGAGCTCCTACGAGCAGTACTTC. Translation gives CASSLLSGTRSSYEQYF.

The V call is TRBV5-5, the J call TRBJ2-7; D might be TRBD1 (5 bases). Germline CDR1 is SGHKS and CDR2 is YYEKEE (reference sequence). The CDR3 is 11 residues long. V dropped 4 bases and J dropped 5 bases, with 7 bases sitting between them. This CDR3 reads CASSVRDEQYF. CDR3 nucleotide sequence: TGTGCCAGCAGCGTCAGGGACGAGCAGTACTTC.

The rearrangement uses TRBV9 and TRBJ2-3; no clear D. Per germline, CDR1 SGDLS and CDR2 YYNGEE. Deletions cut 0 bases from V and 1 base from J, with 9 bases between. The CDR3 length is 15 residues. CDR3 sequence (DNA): TGTGCCAGCAGCGTAGTAGCAACCGGCACAGATACGCAGTATTTT. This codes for CASSVVATGTDTQYF. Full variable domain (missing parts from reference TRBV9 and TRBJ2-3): DSGVTQTPKHLITATGQRVTLRCSPRSGDLSVYWYQQSLDQGLQFLIQYYNGEERAKGNILERFSAQQFPDLHSELNLSSLELGDSALYFCASSVVATGTDTQYFGPGTRLTVL.

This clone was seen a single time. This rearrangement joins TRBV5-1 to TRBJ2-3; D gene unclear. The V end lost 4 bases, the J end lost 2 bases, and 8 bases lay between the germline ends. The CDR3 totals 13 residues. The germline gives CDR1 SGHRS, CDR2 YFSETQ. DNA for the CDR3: TGCGCCAGCAGCAGGACCCCCACAGATACGCAGTATTTT. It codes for CASSRTPTDTQYF.

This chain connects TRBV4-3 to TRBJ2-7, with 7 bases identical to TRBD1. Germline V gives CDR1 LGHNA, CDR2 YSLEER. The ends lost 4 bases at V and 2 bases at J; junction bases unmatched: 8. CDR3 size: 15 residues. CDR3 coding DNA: TGCGCCAGCAGCCGATGGACAGGTTCGGCCTACGAGCAGTACTTC. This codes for CASSRWTGSAYEQYF.

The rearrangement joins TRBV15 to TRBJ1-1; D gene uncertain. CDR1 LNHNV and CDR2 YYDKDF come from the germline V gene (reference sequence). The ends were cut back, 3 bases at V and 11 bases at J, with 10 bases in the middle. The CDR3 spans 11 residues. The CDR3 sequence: CATSRGIDAFF. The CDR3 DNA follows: TGTGCCACCAGCAGGGGGATTGACGCTTTCTTT.

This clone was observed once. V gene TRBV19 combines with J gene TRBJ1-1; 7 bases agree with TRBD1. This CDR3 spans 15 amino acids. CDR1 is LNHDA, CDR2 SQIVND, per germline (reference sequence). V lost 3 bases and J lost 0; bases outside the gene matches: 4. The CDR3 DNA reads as TGTGCCAGTAGTATTAGTGGGACAGTGAACACTGAAGCTTTCTTT. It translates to CASSISGTVNTEAFF. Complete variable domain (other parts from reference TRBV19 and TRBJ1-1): DGGITQSPKYLFRKEGQNVTLSCEQNLNHDAMYWYRQDPGQGLRLIYYSQIVNDFQKGDIAEGYSVSREKKESFPLTVTSAQKNPTAFYLCASSISGTVNTEAFFGQGTRLTVV.

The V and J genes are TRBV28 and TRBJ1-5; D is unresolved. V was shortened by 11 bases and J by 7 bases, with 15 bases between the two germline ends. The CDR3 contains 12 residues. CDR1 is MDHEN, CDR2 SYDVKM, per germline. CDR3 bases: TGTGCCCTTGGGTCGGGCCCCCAGCCCCAGCATTTT. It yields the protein CALGSGPQPQHF.

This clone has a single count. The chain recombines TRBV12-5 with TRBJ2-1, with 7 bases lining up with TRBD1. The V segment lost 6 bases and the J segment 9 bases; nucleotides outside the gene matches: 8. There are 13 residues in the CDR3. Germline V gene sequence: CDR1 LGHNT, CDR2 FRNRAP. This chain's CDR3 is CASGSSDRAEQFF. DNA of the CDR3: TGTGCTAGTGGATCAAGCGACAGGGCTGAGCAGTTCTTC.

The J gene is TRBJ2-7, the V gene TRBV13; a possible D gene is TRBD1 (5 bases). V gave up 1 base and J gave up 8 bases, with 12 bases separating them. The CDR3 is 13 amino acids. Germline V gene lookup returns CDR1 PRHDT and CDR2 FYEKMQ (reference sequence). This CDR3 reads CASSLAGQSKQYF. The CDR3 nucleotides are TGTGCCAGCAGCTTAGCAGGGCAGTCAAAGCAGTACTTC.

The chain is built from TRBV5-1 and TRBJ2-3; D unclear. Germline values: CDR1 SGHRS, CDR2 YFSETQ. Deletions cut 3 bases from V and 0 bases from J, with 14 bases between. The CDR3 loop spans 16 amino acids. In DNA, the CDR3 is TGCGCCAGCAGCTCAGATCCCATCCCTAGCACAGATACGCAGTATTTT. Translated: CASSSDPIPSTDTQYF.